This T cell receptor (beta chain) is from a study of blood T cell repertoires in COVID-19. Across the whole study: From the United States, Italy and Spain came samples of acute and convalescent COVID-19. PBMCs, B-cell-depleted T cells, or T cells were the source of the cDNA or gDNA that made up the material.

This table comes from immunoSEQ multiplex PCR, and its TCRdb copy is limited to in-frame clones, with some not included. The table records about 300,000 clones, approximately 84% of them present only once. In germline, CDR1 is LNHDA, CDR2 SQIVND (reference sequence). V lost 4 bases, J lost 4 bases, and 4 bases stayed unmatched. The CDR3 contains 14 residues. Seattle researchers signed up patients amid active infection and tracked them longitudinally. This sequence joins TRBV19 and TRBJ1-5; 7 positions agree with TRBD1. The clonotype comes from a human donor with COVID-19, enrolled during active disease. The donor label of this sample is uncertain. The sample taken for sequencing was peripheral blood. In nucleotides, the CDR3 is TGTGCCAGTAGTACGCCGGGACAGAATCAGCCCCAGCATTTT. This codes for CASSTPGQNQPQHF.